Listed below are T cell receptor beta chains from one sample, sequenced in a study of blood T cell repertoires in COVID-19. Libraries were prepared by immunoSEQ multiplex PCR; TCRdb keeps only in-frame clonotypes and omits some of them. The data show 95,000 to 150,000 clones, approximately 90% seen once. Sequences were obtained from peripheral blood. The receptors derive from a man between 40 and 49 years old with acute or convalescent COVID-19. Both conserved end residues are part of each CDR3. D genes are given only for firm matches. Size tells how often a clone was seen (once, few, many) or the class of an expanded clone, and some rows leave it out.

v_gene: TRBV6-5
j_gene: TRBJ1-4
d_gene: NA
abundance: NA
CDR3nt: TGTGCCAGCACCAACGGGGGGAGAGGACTGTTTTTT
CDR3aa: CASTNGGRGLFF

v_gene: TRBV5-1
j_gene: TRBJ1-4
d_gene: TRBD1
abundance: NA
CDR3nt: TGCGCCAGCTCCACTACAGGGGGCGTTTATGAAAAACTGTTTTTT
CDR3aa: CASSTTGGVYEKLFF

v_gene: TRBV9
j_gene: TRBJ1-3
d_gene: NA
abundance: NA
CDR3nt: TGTGCCAGCAGCGTAGGAAGCGGGAACACTGGAAACACCATATATTTT
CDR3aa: CASSVGSGNTGNTIYF

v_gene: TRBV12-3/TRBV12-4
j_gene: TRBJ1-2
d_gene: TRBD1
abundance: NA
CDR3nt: TGTGCCAGCACCGAGGGACAGGGAATGAGCTACACCTTC
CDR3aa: CASTEGQGMSYTF

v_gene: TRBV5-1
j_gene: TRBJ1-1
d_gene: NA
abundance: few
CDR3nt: TGCGCCAGCAGACACGACATAAACACTGAAGCTTTCTTT
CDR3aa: CASRHDINTEAFF

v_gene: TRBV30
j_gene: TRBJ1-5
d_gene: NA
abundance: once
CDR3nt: TGTGCCTGGAGTATAGGAGGGAGTCAGCCCCAGCATTTT
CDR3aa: CAWSIGGSQPQHF

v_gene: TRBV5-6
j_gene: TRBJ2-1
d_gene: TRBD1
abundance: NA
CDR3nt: TGTGCCAGCAGCTTGAGGAGGACAGGGGAAACCTACAATGAGCAGTTCTTC
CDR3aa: CASSLRRTGETYNEQFF

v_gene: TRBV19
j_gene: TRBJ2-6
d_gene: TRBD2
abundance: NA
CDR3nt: TGTGCCAGTAGTCCAGTAGTTTGGTCCGGACTAGCGGGAGTTGGGGCCAACGTCCTGACTTTC
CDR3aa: CASSPVVWSGLAGVGANVLTF

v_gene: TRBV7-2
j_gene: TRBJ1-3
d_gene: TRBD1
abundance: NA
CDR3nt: TGTGCCAGCAGCTACCGGGACAGGGGGCTCCCAAGCTCTGGAAACACCATATATTTT
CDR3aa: CASSYRDRGLPSSGNTIYF

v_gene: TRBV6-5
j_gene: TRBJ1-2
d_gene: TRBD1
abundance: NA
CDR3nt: TGTGCCAGCACCTACTCCTTTCAGGGGGACTATGGCTACACCTTC
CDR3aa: CASTYSFQGDYGYTF

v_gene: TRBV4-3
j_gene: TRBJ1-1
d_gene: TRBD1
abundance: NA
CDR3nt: TGCGCCAGCAGCCTCATAGGGGGCAGGAAGATGAACACTGAAGCTTTCTTT
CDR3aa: CASSLIGGRKMNTEAFF

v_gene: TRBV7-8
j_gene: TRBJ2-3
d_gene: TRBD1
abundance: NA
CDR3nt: TGTGCCAGCAGCTTAGGGCGACAGGGGCGGACGAATACGCAGTATTTT
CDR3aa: CASSLGRQGRTNTQYF

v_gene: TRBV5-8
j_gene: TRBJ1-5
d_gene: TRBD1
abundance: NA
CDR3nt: TGTGCCAGCAGCTTAGGGGACAGGTTCAAACAGCCCCAGCATTTT
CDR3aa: CASSLGDRFKQPQHF

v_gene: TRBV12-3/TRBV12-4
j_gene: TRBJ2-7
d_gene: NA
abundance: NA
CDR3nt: TGTGCCAGCAGTCTGGACAGCTACGAGCAGTACTTC
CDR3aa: CASSLDSYEQYF

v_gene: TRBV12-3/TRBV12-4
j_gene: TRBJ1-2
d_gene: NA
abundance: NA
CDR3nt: TGTGCCAGCAGTTTTAGATCTGGCTACACCTTC
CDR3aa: CASSFRSGYTF

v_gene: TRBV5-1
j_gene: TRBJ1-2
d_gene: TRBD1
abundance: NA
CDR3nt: TGCGCCAGCAGCTCCGGGACAGAGATCTATGGCTACACCTTC
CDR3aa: CASSSGTEIYGYTF

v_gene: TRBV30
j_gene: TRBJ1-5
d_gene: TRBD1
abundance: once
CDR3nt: TGTGCCTGGAGGGGAGGACAGGGTGGAAGCAATCAGCCCCAGCATTTT
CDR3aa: CAWRGGQGGSNQPQHF